These T cell receptor beta chains were read from a single sample in a study of identifying expanded T cells in peripheral blood. Assay: immunoSEQ multiplex PCR; the TCRdb copy retains only in-frame clones and omits some. The sample includes some 54,000 clones, less than 85% of them seen just once. Material: blood. The receptor set was obtained from a person aged 18 to 75 in good health. CDR3s include the opening cysteine and the closing phenylalanine or tryptophan. Fields, in order: CDR3 length, V gene, D gene, J gene, clone size, CDR3 protein, CDR3 DNA. D genes are given only for firm matches. Clone size is not always given. Where it is, it says once, few, many or a class for expanded clones.

cdr3_length: 16
v_call: TRBV5-1
d_call: TRBD1
j_call: TRBJ2-5
clone_size: NA
cdr3_aa: CASSLGTGDGEETQYF
cdr3_nt: TGCGCCAGCAGCTTGGGGACAGGGGATGGGGAAGAGACCCAGTACTTC

cdr3_length: 14
v_call: TRBV11-2
d_call: NA
j_call: TRBJ2-7
clone_size: NA
cdr3_aa: CASSLYGTHYEQYF
cdr3_nt: TGTGCCAGCAGCTTATATGGGACACACTACGAGCAGTACTTC

cdr3_length: 15
v_call: TRBV4-1
d_call: NA
j_call: TRBJ2-5
clone_size: NA
cdr3_aa: CASSQERLVGETQYF
cdr3_nt: TGCGCCAGCAGCCAAGAACGACTAGTTGGGGAGACCCAGTACTTC

cdr3_length: 16
v_call: TRBV9
d_call: NA
j_call: TRBJ2-2
clone_size: NA
cdr3_aa: CASSVGRVVDTGELFF
cdr3_nt: TGTGCCAGCAGCGTAGGCAGGGTAGTTGACACCGGGGAGCTGTTTTTT

cdr3_length: 13
v_call: TRBV6-1
d_call: NA
j_call: TRBJ1-2
clone_size: NA
cdr3_aa: CASSSDSPYGYTF
cdr3_nt: TGTGCCAGCAGTTCCGACAGTCCCTATGGCTACACCTTC

cdr3_length: 15
v_call: TRBV10-3
d_call: TRBD2
j_call: TRBJ2-1
clone_size: few
cdr3_aa: CAISDSGGNYNEQFF
cdr3_nt: TGTGCCATCAGTGACAGCGGGGGGAACTACAATGAGCAGTTCTTC

cdr3_length: 14
v_call: TRBV5-1
d_call: NA
j_call: TRBJ2-1
clone_size: few
cdr3_aa: CASSYRGLSNEQFF
cdr3_nt: TGCGCCAGCAGCTACAGGGGACTTTCCAATGAGCAGTTCTTC

cdr3_length: 15
v_call: TRBV13
d_call: TRBD2
j_call: TRBJ2-1
clone_size: once
cdr3_aa: CASSTLAGGQGEQFF
cdr3_nt: TGTGCCAGCAGCACCCTAGCGGGGGGGCAAGGGGAGCAGTTCTTC

cdr3_length: 13
v_call: TRBV4-3
d_call: NA
j_call: TRBJ2-5
clone_size: NA
cdr3_aa: CASSQGSRGTQYF
cdr3_nt: TGCGCCAGCAGCCAAGGCAGTAGGGGGACCCAGTACTTC

cdr3_length: 14
v_call: TRBV5-6
d_call: TRBD1
j_call: TRBJ2-7
clone_size: NA
cdr3_aa: CASGRQGSSYEQYF
cdr3_nt: TGTGCCAGCGGCCGACAGGGGAGCTCCTACGAGCAGTACTTC

cdr3_length: 14
v_call: TRBV6-1
d_call: TRBD2
j_call: TRBJ2-3
clone_size: NA
cdr3_aa: CASSARGRVDTQYF
cdr3_nt: TGTGCCAGCAGTGCACGCGGGAGGGTAGATACGCAGTATTTT

cdr3_length: 14
v_call: TRBV10-3
d_call: NA
j_call: TRBJ1-1
clone_size: NA
cdr3_aa: CAINPGARGTEAFF
cdr3_nt: TGTGCCATCAATCCAGGGGCTCGGGGCACTGAAGCTTTCTTT

cdr3_length: 14
v_call: TRBV19
d_call: NA
j_call: TRBJ2-1
clone_size: NA
cdr3_aa: CASTLSPRSNEQFF
cdr3_nt: TGTGCCAGTACCCTATCACCCCGTAGTAATGAGCAGTTCTTC

cdr3_length: 14
v_call: TRBV7-2
d_call: TRBD1
j_call: TRBJ1-2
clone_size: once
cdr3_aa: CASSTRQGAVGYTF
cdr3_nt: TGTGCCAGCAGCACCAGACAGGGGGCGGTTGGCTACACCTTC

cdr3_length: 17
v_call: TRBV11-3
d_call: TRBD2
j_call: TRBJ2-3
clone_size: many
cdr3_aa: CASSTASGAGVGDTQYF
cdr3_nt: TGTGCCAGCAGCACCGCCTCGGGAGCGGGGGTCGGAGATACGCAGTATTTT

cdr3_length: 12
v_call: TRBV11-3
d_call: NA
j_call: TRBJ2-7
clone_size: NA
cdr3_aa: CASSPRHYEQYF
cdr3_nt: TGTGCCAGCAGCCCCCGCCACTACGAGCAGTACTTC

cdr3_length: 13
v_call: TRBV5-4
d_call: NA
j_call: TRBJ2-5
clone_size: NA
cdr3_aa: CASSSLPPETQYF
cdr3_nt: TGTGCCAGCAGCTCTCTCCCCCCAGAGACCCAGTACTTC

cdr3_length: 17
v_call: TRBV11-3
d_call: TRBD1
j_call: TRBJ2-3
clone_size: NA
cdr3_aa: CASSFLARTGGTDTQYF
cdr3_nt: TGTGCCAGCAGCTTCCTAGCCAGAACAGGGGGCACAGATACGCAGTATTTT